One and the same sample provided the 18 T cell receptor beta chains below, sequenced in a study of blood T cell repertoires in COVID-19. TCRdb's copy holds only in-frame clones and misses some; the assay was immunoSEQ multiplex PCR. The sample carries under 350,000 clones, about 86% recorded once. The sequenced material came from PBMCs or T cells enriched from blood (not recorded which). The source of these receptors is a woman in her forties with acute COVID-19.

CDR3 residues: CASSEKGGETDTQYF. DNA of the CDR3: TGTGCCAGCAGTGAAAAAGGGGGCGAGACAGATACGCAGTATTTT. This chain links TRBV2 with TRBJ2-3, with TRBD1 matching 7 bases. This CDR3 has 15 amino acids. The V and J ends lost 2 bases and 3 bases, in that order; junction bases with no gene match: 5. Germline CDR1 reads SNHLY; CDR2 reads FYNNEI.

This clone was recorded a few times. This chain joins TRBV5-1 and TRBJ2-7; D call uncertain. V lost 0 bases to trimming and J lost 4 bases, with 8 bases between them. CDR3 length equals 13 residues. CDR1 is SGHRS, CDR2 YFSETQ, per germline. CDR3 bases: TGCGCCAGCAGCTTGGCCCTCGGTTACGAGCAGTACTTC. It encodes CASSLALGYEQYF.

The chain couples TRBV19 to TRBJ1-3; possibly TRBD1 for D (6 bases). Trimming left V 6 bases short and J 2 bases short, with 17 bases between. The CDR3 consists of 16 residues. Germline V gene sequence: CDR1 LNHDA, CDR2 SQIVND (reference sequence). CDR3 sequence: CASSTASDRPGNTIYF. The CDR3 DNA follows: TGTGCCAGTAGCACCGCTTCCGACAGGCCTGGAAACACCATATATTTT. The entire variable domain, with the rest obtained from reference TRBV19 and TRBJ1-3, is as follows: DGGITQSPKYLFRKEGQNVTLSCEQNLNHDAMYWYRQDPGQGLRLIYYSQIVNDFQKGDIAEGYSVSREKKESFPLTVTSAQKNPTAFYLCASSTASDRPGNTIYFGEGSWLTVV.

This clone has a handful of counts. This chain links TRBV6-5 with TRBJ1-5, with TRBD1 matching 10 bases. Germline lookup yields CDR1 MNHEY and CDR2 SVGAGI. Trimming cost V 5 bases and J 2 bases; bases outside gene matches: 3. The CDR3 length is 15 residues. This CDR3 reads CASSPGTGGNQPQHF. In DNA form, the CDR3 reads TGTGCCAGCAGTCCAGGGACAGGGGGCAATCAGCCCCAGCATTTT.

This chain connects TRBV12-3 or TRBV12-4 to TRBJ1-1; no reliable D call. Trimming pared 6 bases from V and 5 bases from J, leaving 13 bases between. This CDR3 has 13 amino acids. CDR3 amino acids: CASSFMTGTEAFF. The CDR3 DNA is TGTGCCAGCAGCTTCATGACTGGGACTGAAGCTTTCTTT.

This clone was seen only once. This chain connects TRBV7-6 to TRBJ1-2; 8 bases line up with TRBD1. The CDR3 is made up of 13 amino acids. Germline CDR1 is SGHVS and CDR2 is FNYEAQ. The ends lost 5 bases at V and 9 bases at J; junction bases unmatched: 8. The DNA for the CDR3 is TGTGCCAGCAGCCACACAGGGGGTAAAAGCTACACCTTC. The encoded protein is CASSHTGGKSYTF.

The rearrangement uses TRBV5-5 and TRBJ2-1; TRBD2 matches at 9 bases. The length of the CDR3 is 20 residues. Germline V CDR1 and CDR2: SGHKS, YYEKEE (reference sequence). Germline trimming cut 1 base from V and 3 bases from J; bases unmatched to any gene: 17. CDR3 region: CASSLRSAGRSGSFYNEQFF. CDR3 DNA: TGTGCCAGCAGCTTGCGATCTGCAGGGCGTAGCGGGAGTTTCTACAATGAGCAGTTCTTC.

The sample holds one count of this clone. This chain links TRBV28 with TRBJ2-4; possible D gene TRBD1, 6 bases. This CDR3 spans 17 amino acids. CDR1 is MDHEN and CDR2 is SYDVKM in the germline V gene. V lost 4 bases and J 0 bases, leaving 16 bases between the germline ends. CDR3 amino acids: CASSWTRGLLAKNIQYF. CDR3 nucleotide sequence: TGTGCCAGCAGTTGGACCAGGGGATTACTAGCCAAAAACATTCAGTACTTC. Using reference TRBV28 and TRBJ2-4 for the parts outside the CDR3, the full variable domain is DVKVTQSSRYLVKRTGEKVFLECVQDMDHENMFWYRQDPGLGLRLIYFSYDVKMKEKGDIPEGYSVSREKKERFSLILESASTNQTSMYLCASSWTRGLLAKNIQYFGAGTRLSVL.

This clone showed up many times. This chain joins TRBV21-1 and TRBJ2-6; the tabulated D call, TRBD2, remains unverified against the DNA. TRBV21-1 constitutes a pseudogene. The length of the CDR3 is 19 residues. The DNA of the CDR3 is TGTGCCAGCATCCCGAAGGGAGGTTACCCCAGCTCTGGGGCCAACGTCCTGACTTTC. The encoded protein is CASIPKGGYPSSGANVLTF.

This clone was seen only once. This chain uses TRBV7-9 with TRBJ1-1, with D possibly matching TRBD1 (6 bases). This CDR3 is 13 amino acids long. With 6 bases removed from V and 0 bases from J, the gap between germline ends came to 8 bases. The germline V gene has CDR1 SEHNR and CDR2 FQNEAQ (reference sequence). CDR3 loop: CASSGQLNTEAFF. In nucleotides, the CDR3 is TGTGCCAGCAGTGGACAGTTGAACACTGAAGCTTTCTTT.

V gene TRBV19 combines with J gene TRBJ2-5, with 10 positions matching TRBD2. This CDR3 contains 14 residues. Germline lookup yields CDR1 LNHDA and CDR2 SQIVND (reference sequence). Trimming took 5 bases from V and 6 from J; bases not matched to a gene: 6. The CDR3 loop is CASSERGGSKTQYF. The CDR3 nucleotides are TGTGCCAGTAGTGAGCGGGGGGGCAGCAAGACCCAGTACTTC.

CDR3 residues: CASGTGGYSPLHF. DNA of the CDR3: TGTGCCAGCGGGACAGGGGGCTATTCACCCCTCCACTTT. The chain has TRBV6-5 and TRBJ1-6; TRBD1 matches 12 bases. The junction had 1 base not matched to a gene; V was cut back by 8 bases and J by 8 bases. The length of the CDR3 is 13 residues. Germline V gene data show CDR1 as MNHEY and CDR2 as SVGAGI.

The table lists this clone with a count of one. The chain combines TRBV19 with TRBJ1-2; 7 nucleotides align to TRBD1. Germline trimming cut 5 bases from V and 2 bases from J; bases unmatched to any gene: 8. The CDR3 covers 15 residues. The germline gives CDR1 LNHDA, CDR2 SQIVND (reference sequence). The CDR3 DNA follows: TGTGCCAGTAGTCCCCTGGAGGGGGCGAACTATGGCTACACCTTC. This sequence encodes CASSPLEGANYGYTF.

The CDR3 protein is CASSTGTGALFGEKLFF. The DNA for the CDR3 is TGTGCCAGCAGCACAGGGACAGGGGCGCTTTTTGGTGAAAAACTGTTTTTT. The J gene is TRBJ1-4, the V gene TRBV3-1 (or the pseudogene TRBV3-2), with 10 positions matching TRBD1. Germline-derived CDR1 and CDR2 are LGHDT and YNNKEL (reference sequence). The CDR3 sequence is 17 residues long. After removal of 5 bases from V and 7 bases from J, the junction contained 13 bases not matched to a gene.

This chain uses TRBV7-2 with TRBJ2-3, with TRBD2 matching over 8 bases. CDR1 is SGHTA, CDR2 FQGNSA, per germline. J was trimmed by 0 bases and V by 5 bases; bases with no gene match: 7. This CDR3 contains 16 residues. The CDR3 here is CASSPGGGGSTDTQYF. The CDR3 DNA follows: TGTGCCAGCAGCCCCGGGGGGGGAGGGAGCACAGATACGCAGTATTTT.

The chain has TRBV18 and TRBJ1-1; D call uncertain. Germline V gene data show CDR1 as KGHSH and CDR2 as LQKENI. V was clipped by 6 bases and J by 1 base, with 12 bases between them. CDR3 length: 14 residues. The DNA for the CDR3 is TGTGCCAGCTCGACCTCACCAGGGAACACTGAAGCTTTCTTT. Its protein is CASSTSPGNTEAFF.

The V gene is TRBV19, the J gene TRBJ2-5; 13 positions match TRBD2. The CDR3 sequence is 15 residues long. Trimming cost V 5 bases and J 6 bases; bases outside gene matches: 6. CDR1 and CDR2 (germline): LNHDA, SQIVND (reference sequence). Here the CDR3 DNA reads TGTGCCAGTAGTGTCCCGACTAGCGGGGGGAAGACCCAGTACTTC. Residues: CASSVPTSGGKTQYF.

CDR3 in DNA: TGTGCCAGCAGCTTAACTCAGGGGCGCCCTTATAGCAATCAGCCCCAGCATTTT. It codes for CASSLTQGRPYSNQPQHF. The chain uses TRBV7-8 and TRBJ1-5; tentatively, D is TRBD1 (6 bases). The CDR3 has 18 amino acids. Trimming pared 2 bases from V and 0 bases from J, leaving 17 bases between. The germline CDR1 and CDR2 sequences are SGHVS and FQNEAQ.